The clone carrying this T cell receptor beta chain has only one observation. What it binds is not known. This specimen belongs to a study of shared clonotypes between healthy human individuals. The donors were adults (healthy and HIV-negative) with no recent acute infections or vaccinations. Genomic DNA from each subset was divided evenly over several immunoSEQ plates. Produced via immunoSEQ multiplex PCR; TCRdb's table is partial and in-frame only. The sample lists some 530,000 clones; 81% were seen once. Findings and limits, study-wide: Only blood underwent sampling, and tissue repertoires likely differ. It was anticipated that sequencing depth would influence how many clonotypes donors shared.

The J segment lost 1 base and the V segment lost 6 bases, leaving 6 bases of the junction unmatched. CDR1 and CDR2 from the germline V gene are MDHEN and SYDVKM. The CDR3 has 14 amino acids. The V gene is TRBV28, the J gene TRBJ2-7; 7 nucleotides match TRBD1. The sequence was obtained from a woman aged 40 to 50 in good health. Some clones in this sample may be carry-over from other donors' samples. Sequencing input: PBMCs. CDR3 nucleotide sequence: TGTGCCAGCAGACAACAGGGGATGTCCTACGAGCAGTACTTC. It translates to CASRQQGMSYEQYF.